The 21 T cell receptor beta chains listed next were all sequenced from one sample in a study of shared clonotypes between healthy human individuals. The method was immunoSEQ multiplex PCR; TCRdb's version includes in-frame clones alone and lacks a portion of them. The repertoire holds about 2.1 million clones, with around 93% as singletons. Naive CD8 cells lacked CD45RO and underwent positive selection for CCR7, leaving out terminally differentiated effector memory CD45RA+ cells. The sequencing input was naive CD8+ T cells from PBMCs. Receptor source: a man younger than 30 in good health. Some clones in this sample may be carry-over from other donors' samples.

The CDR3 protein is CASSYYDSGTDYIQYF. The DNA for the CDR3 is TGTGCCAGCAGTTACTATGATAGCGGGACCGATTACATTCAGTACTTC. The chain is built from TRBV6-6 and TRBJ2-4; 8 bases fit TRBD2. With 1 base clipped from V and 8 bases from J, the junction kept 10 bases outside the gene matches. CDR1 and CDR2 from the germline V gene are MNHNY and SVGAGI (reference sequence). The CDR3 is 16 residues long.

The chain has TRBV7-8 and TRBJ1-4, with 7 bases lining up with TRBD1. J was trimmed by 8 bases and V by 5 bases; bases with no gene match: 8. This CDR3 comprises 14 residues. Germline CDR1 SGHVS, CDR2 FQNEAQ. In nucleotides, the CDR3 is TGTGCCAGCAGCGCCACAGGGGCCGGGGAAAAACTGTTTTTT. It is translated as CASSATGAGEKLFF.

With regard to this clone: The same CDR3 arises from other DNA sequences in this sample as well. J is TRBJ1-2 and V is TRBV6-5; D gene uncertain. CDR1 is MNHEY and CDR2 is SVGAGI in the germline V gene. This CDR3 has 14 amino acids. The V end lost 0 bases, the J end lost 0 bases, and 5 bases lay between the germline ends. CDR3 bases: TGTGCCAGCAGTTACTCGTCAGCTAACTATGGCTACACCTTC. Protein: CASSYSSANYGYTF.

The CDR3, as DNA: TGTGCCATCAGTGAGCCCACAGGGGGCGGTGATGGCTACACCTTC. Protein product: CAISEPTGGGDGYTF. This sequence joins TRBV10-3 and TRBJ1-2; the match to TRBD1 covers 9 bases. Germline V lookup: CDR1 ENHRY, CDR2 SYGVKD. The J segment lost 6 bases and the V segment lost 2 bases, leaving 7 bases of the junction unmatched. CDR3 size: 15 residues.

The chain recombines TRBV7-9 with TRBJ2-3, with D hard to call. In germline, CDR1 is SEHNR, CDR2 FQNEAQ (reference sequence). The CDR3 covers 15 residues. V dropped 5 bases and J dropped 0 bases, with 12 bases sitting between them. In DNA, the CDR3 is TGTGCCAGCAGCCCGTCTACACTTAGCACAGATACGCAGTATTTT. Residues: CASSPSTLSTDTQYF.

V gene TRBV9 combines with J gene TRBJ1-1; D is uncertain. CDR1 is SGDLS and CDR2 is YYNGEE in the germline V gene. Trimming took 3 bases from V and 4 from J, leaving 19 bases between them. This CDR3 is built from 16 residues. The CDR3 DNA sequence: TGTGCCAGCAGCGACGACCCGACGACGGTTAGCACTGAAGCTTTCTTT. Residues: CASSDDPTTVSTEAFF.

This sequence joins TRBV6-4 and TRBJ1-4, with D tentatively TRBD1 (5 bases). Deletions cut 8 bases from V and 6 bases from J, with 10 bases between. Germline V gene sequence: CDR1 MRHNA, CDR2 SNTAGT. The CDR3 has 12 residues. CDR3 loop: CASLGTDEKLFF. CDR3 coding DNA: TGTGCCAGCCTTGGGACGGATGAAAAACTGTTTTTT.

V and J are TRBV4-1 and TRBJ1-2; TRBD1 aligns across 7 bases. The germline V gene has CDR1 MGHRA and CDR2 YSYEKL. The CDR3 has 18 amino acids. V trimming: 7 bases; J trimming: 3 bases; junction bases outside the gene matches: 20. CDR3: CASTRSGDPGQNYYGYTF. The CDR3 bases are TGCGCCAGCACCCGGTCAGGTGATCCGGGACAGAATTACTATGGCTACACCTTC.

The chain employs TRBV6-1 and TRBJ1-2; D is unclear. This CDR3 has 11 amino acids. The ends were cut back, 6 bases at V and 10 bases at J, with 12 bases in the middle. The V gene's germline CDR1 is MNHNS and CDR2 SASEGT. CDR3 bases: TGTGCCAGCAGAGCCCCTCATGACTACACCTTC. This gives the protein CASRAPHDYTF.

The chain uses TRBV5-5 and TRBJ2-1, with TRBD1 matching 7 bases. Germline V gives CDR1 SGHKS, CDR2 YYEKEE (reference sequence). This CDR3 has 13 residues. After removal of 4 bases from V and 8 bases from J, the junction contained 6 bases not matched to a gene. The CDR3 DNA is TGTGCCAGCAGCGCCTGGGACAGCGATGAGCAGTTCTTC. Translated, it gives CASSAWDSDEQFF.

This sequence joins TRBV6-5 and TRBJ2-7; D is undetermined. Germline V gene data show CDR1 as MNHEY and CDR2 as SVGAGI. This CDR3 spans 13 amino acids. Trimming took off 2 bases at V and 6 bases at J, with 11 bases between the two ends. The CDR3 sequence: CASSYPPRGEQYF. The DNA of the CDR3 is TGTGCCAGCAGTTACCCGCCTAGAGGCGAGCAGTACTTC.

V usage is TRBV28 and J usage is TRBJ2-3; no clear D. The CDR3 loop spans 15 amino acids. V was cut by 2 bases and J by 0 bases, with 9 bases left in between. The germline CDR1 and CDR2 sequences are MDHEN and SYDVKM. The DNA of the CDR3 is TGTGCCAGCAGTTTAGGGCGTCTCAGCACAGATACGCAGTATTTT. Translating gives CASSLGRLSTDTQYF.

CDR3 in amino acids: CASSQDFGPLAYEQYF. CDR3 bases: TGTGCCAGCAGCCAAGATTTTGGTCCCCTAGCCTACGAGCAGTACTTC. The rearrangement uses TRBV14 and TRBJ2-7; D not resolved. Germline CDR1 SGHDN, CDR2 FVKESK. The length of the CDR3 is 16 residues. Trimming took 0 bases from V and 2 from J, leaving 14 bases between them.

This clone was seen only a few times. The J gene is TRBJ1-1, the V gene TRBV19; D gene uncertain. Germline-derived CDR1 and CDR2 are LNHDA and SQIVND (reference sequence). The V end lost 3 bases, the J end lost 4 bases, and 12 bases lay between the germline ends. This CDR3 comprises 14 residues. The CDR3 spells CASSIQAEGTEAFF. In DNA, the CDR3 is TGTGCCAGTAGTATTCAGGCCGAGGGCACTGAAGCTTTCTTT.

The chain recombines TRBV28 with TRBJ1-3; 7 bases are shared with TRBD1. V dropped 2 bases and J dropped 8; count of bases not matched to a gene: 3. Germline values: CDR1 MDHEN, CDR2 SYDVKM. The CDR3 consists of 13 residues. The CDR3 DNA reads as TGTGCCAGCAGTTTAGAGGGGGCGGACACCATATATTTT. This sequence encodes CASSLEGADTIYF.

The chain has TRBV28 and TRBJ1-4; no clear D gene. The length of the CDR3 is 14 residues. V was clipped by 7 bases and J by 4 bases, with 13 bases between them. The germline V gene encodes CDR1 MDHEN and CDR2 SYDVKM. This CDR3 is CASTPYRYNEKLFF. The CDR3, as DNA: TGTGCCAGCACCCCATACAGATATAATGAAAAACTGTTTTTT.

For the CDR3, the DNA is TGTGCCAGCAGCTGGGGACACTCCTACGAGCAGTACTTC. Protein: CASSWGHSYEQYF. The chain combines TRBV5-6 with TRBJ2-7; tentatively, D is TRBD1 (6 bases). Trimming removed 3 bases at V and 0 bases at J, with 7 bases between. This CDR3 spans 13 amino acids. In germline, CDR1 is SGHDT, CDR2 YYEEEE.

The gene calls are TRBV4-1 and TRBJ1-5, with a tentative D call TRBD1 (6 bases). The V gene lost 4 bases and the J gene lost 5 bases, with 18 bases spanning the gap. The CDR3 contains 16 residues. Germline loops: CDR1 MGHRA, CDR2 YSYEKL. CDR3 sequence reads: CASSPGRDTIDQPQHF. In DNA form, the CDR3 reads TGCGCCAGCAGCCCGGGCCGGGACACCATAGATCAGCCCCAGCATTTT.

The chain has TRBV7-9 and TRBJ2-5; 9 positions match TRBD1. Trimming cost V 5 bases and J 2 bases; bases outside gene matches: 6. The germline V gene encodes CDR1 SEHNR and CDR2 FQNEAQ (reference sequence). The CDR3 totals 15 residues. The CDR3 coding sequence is TGTGCCAGCAGCCTCCGACAGGGGGGACAAGAGACCCAGTACTTC. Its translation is CASSLRQGGQETQYF.

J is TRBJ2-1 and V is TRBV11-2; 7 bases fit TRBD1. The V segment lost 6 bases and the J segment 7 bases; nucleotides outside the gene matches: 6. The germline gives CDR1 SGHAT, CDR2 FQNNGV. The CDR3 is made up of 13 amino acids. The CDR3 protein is CASSEGADNEQFF. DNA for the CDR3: TGTGCCAGCAGTGAGGGGGCGGATAATGAGCAGTTCTTC. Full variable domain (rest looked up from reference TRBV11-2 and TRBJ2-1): EAGVAQSPRYKIIEKRQSVAFWCNPISGHATLYWYQQILGQGPKLLIQFQNNGVVDDSQLPKDRFSAERLKGVDSTLKIQPAKLEDSAVYLCASSEGADNEQFFGPGTRLTVL.

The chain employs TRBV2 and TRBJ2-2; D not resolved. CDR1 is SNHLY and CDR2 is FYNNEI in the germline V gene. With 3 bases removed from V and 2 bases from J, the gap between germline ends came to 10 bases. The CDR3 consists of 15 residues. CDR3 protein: CASSEEQINTGELFF. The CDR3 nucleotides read TGTGCCAGCAGTGAGGAACAGATCAACACCGGGGAGCTGTTTTTT.